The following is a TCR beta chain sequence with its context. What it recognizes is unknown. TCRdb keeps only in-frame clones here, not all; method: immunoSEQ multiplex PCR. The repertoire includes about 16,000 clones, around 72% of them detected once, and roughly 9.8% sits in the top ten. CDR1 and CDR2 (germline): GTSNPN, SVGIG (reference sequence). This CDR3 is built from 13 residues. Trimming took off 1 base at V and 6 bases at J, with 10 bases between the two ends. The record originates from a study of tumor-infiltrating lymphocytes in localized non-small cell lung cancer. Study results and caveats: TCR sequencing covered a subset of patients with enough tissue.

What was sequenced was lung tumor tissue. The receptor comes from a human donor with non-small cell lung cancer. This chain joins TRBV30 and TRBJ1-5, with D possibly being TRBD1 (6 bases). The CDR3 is CAWSGRQAQPQHF. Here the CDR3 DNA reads TGTGCCTGGAGTGGACGACAGGCTCAGCCCCAGCATTTT.